Listed below are T cell receptor beta chains from one sample, sequenced in a study of blood T cells in healthy people across ages. TCRdb reanalysed the 5' RACE reads using MiXCR and keeps one entry per CDR3 protein. Among some 1.1 million distinct CDR3 sequences listed, roughly two fifths were seen once. The source material was blood. All receptors come from a man aged 18 to 35 in good health. Each CDR3 is given with its conserved first and last residue. The D gene is left open where the match is weak. Clone size is shown for a subset of rows, as once, few, many or a class of expanded clone.

J gene: TRBJ2-5; clone size: NA; V gene: TRBV7-2; D gene: NA; CDR3 protein: CASSFGSDQETQYF; CDR3 DNA: TGTGCCAGCAGCTTCGGCAGTGACCAAGAGACCCAGTACTTC
J gene: TRBJ2-3; clone size: few; V gene: TRBV29-1; D gene: NA; CDR3 protein: CSVGLAGGTDTQYF; CDR3 DNA: TGCAGCGTTGGTCTGGCAGGTGGCACAGATACGCAGTATTTT
J gene: TRBJ2-5; clone size: few; V gene: TRBV6-2/TRBV6-3; D gene: TRBD2; CDR3 protein: CASRASGGLQETQYF; CDR3 DNA: TGTGCCAGCAGGGCTAGCGGGGGCCTTCAAGAGACCCAGTACTTC
J gene: TRBJ1-5; clone size: many; V gene: TRBV4-1; D gene: NA; CDR3 protein: CASSQVQGGNQPQHF; CDR3 DNA: TGCGCCAGCAGCCAAGTCCAGGGCGGCAATCAGCCCCAGCATTTT
J gene: TRBJ1-5; clone size: NA; V gene: TRBV10-3; D gene: NA; CDR3 protein: CAISEFGGRPQHF; CDR3 DNA: TGTGCCATCAGTGAGTTTGGGGGGAGGCCCCAGCATTTT
J gene: TRBJ2-2; clone size: few; V gene: TRBV5-1; D gene: NA; CDR3 protein: CASSLVSASAGELFF; CDR3 DNA: TGCGCCAGCAGCTTGGTGTCAGCCTCCGCCGGGGAGCTGTTTTTT
J gene: TRBJ2-7; clone size: NA; V gene: TRBV9; D gene: TRBD2; CDR3 protein: CASSTATSHRRDEQYF; CDR3 DNA: TGTGCCAGCAGCACTGCGACTAGCCACAGGAGGGATGAGCAGTACTTC
J gene: TRBJ2-7; clone size: NA; V gene: TRBV20-1; D gene: NA; CDR3 protein: CSASAFSSYEQYF; CDR3 DNA: TGCAGTGCTAGTGCTTTCAGCTCCTACGAGCAGTACTTC
J gene: TRBJ2-1; clone size: many; V gene: TRBV10-3; D gene: TRBD2; CDR3 protein: CAISVGAGGYNEQFF; CDR3 DNA: TGTGCCATCAGCGTGGGAGCGGGGGGGTACAATGAGCAGTTCTTC
J gene: TRBJ2-7; clone size: NA; V gene: TRBV27; D gene: TRBD1; CDR3 protein: CASSSCRGPYEQYF; CDR3 DNA: TGTGCCAGCAGTTCGTGCAGGGGGCCCTACGAGCAGTACTTC
J gene: TRBJ1-6; clone size: NA; V gene: TRBV7-8; D gene: NA; CDR3 protein: CASTHDRSSLHF; CDR3 DNA: TGTGCCAGCACCCATGACCGCTCTTCCCTCCACTTT
J gene: TRBJ1-2; clone size: few; V gene: TRBV10-3; D gene: NA; CDR3 protein: CAISDLGAYGYTF; CDR3 DNA: TGTGCCATCAGTGATCTCGGTGCCTATGGCTACACCTTC
J gene: TRBJ2-4; clone size: few; V gene: TRBV7-2; D gene: NA; CDR3 protein: CASSLGANIKNIQYF; CDR3 DNA: TGTGCCAGCAGCTTAGGGGCAAACATTAAAAACATTCAGTACTTC
J gene: TRBJ2-1; clone size: many; V gene: TRBV5-1; D gene: TRBD2; CDR3 protein: CASSSSGGAYNEQFF; CDR3 DNA: TGCGCCAGCAGCTCTAGCGGGGGGGCGTACAATGAGCAGTTCTTC
J gene: TRBJ2-1; clone size: NA; V gene: TRBV5-1; D gene: NA; CDR3 protein: CASSLAQGGDNEQFF; CDR3 DNA: TGCGCCAGCAGCTTGGCACAGGGTGGGGACAATGAGCAGTTCTTC
J gene: TRBJ1-4; clone size: NA; V gene: TRBV20-1; D gene: TRBD1; CDR3 protein: CSAEDRAKEKLFF; CDR3 DNA: TGCAGTGCTGAGGACAGGGCGAAAGAAAAACTGTTTTTT
J gene: TRBJ2-1; clone size: NA; V gene: TRBV6-2/TRBV6-3; D gene: TRBD1; CDR3 protein: CATRGQGSAYNEQFF; CDR3 DNA: TGTGCCACCCGGGGACAGGGGAGCGCCTACAATGAGCAGTTCTTC
J gene: TRBJ1-1; clone size: many; V gene: TRBV20-1; D gene: NA; CDR3 protein: CSAQNTEAFF; CDR3 DNA: TGCAGTGCTCAGAACACTGAAGCTTTCTTT
J gene: TRBJ2-1; clone size: NA; V gene: TRBV28; D gene: TRBD1; CDR3 protein: CASTSGTGNEQFF; CDR3 DNA: TGTGCCAGCACCTCGGGGACAGGTAATGAGCAGTTCTTC
J gene: TRBJ1-1; clone size: NA; V gene: TRBV7-2; D gene: NA; CDR3 protein: CASSFNSVSTEAFF; CDR3 DNA: TGTGCCAGCAGCTTTAACAGCGTGTCGACTGAAGCTTTCTTT
J gene: TRBJ2-5; clone size: NA; V gene: TRBV12-5; D gene: TRBD1; CDR3 protein: CASGLGQGDNEQYF; CDR3 DNA: TGTGCTAGTGGTCTTGGACAGGGGGACAATGAGCAGTACTTC
J gene: TRBJ2-3; clone size: NA; V gene: TRBV20-1; D gene: TRBD1; CDR3 protein: CSASRRQGLTDTQYF; CDR3 DNA: TGCAGTGCTAGCCGCCGACAGGGTTTGACAGATACGCAGTATTTT
J gene: TRBJ2-3; clone size: few; V gene: TRBV20-1; D gene: TRBD1; CDR3 protein: CSAVRDRDTDTQYF; CDR3 DNA: TGCAGTGCTGTCAGGGACAGGGACACAGATACGCAGTATTTT
J gene: TRBJ2-3; clone size: few; V gene: TRBV7-9; D gene: NA; CDR3 protein: CASSPLGDFSDTQYF; CDR3 DNA: TGTGCCAGCAGCCCCCTGGGCGACTTCTCAGATACGCAGTATTTT
J gene: TRBJ1-4; clone size: once; V gene: TRBV27; D gene: TRBD1; CDR3 protein: CASSSGQGRNEKLFF; CDR3 DNA: TGTGCCAGCAGCTCTGGACAGGGCAGGAATGAAAAACTGTTTTTT
J gene: TRBJ1-4; clone size: NA; V gene: TRBV20-1; D gene: NA; CDR3 protein: CSARETGQVQLFF; CDR3 DNA: TGCAGTGCTAGAGAGACAGGTCAGGTACAACTGTTTTTT
J gene: TRBJ1-5; clone size: few; V gene: TRBV4-3; D gene: NA; CDR3 protein: CASSQGANPNQPQHF; CDR3 DNA: TGCGCCAGCAGCCAAGGGGCAAACCCCAATCAGCCCCAGCATTTT
J gene: TRBJ2-2; clone size: NA; V gene: TRBV6-2/TRBV6-3; D gene: NA; CDR3 protein: CASKFPTGELFF; CDR3 DNA: TGTGCCAGCAAGTTTCCTACCGGGGAGCTGTTTTTT
J gene: TRBJ1-6; clone size: NA; V gene: TRBV4-3; D gene: NA; CDR3 protein: CASSQFVQGNSPLHF; CDR3 DNA: TGCGCCAGCAGCCAATTTGTTCAGGGCAATTCACCCCTCCACTTT
J gene: TRBJ2-3; clone size: NA; V gene: TRBV10-3; D gene: NA; CDR3 protein: CAISAPQGLTDTQYF; CDR3 DNA: TGTGCCATCAGTGCTCCACAGGGCCTCACAGATACGCAGTATTTT
J gene: TRBJ2-1; clone size: NA; V gene: TRBV3-1; D gene: NA; CDR3 protein: CASSHSGRRYYNEQFF; CDR3 DNA: TGTGCCAGCAGCCACTCGGGACGCCGATACTACAATGAGCAGTTCTTC
J gene: TRBJ2-1; clone size: NA; V gene: TRBV24-1; D gene: NA; CDR3 protein: CATSERGGSSYNEQFF; CDR3 DNA: TGTGCCACCAGTGAGAGGGGGGGTAGCTCCTACAATGAGCAGTTCTTC
J gene: TRBJ2-3; clone size: NA; V gene: TRBV29-1; D gene: NA; CDR3 protein: CSVRPSGRQYF; CDR3 DNA: TGCAGCGTCCGACCATCGGGGCGGCAGTATTTT
J gene: TRBJ1-6; clone size: NA; V gene: TRBV7-9; D gene: NA; CDR3 protein: CASSLAVSYSPLHF; CDR3 DNA: TGTGCCAGCAGCTTAGCGGTTTCCTATTCACCCCTCCACTTT
J gene: TRBJ2-1; clone size: NA; V gene: TRBV6-6; D gene: NA; CDR3 protein: CACSPTSSNEQFF; CDR3 DNA: TGTGCCTGCAGCCCTACTAGCAGCAATGAGCAGTTCTTC
J gene: TRBJ1-2; clone size: NA; V gene: TRBV28; D gene: NA; CDR3 protein: CAVQGWGYTF; CDR3 DNA: TGTGCCGTTCAGGGGTGGGGCTACACCTTC
J gene: TRBJ2-3; clone size: many; V gene: TRBV20-1; D gene: TRBD2; CDR3 protein: CSARDVLAGETDTQYF; CDR3 DNA: TGCAGTGCTAGAGATGTCCTAGCGGGGGAAACAGATACGCAGTATTTT